This T cell receptor beta chain was sequenced for a study (dated by TCRdb to between 2021 and 2022). Survey-level sequencing on the immunoSEQ platform was used to profile TCR beta chain repertoires. The authors' analysis ran thus. CDR3 amino acid length spectratypes and V-J pairing frequencies were compared, and repertoire diversity was measured with the inverse Simpson index. Clonotypes specific to SARS-CoV-2, CMV, influenza A and EBV were annotated by matching TCR beta CDR3 sequences against VDJdb. TCRdb stores this immuneACCESS table with in-frame sequences only. Part of the clones is absent; in the studies checked, under half of the shortfall reflects unresolved V genes, and no reason is known for the rest. The D gene and trimming were derived from the DNA, and the V and J assignments and clone size from that table. This sample has 45,000 to 60,000 clones in its table, and 90% to 95% of those were observed once. The biggest ten clones account for over 8.5% of the sample.

The CDR3 numbers 16 residues from cysteine through phenylalanine. Just the 48-base CDR3 DNA is kept, in frame starting at base 1. V and J are truncated by 2 bases and 0 bases respectively, leaving an intervening sequence of 8 bases. The CDR1 and CDR2 encoded by the germline V gene are MDHEN and SYDVKM. Regarding this clone: Its antigen is currently not known. There are no base qualities to consult, and no much larger clone falls within one base.

PBMCs were isolated from peripheral blood, and genomic DNA from unsorted PBMCs was used for TCR beta sequencing. Broader findings and caveats from the paper: According to the authors, more investigation is needed, including longitudinal sampling and evaluation of a control group.

This receptor was taken from a man aged 40-55 years with rheumatoid arthritis. The sample was PBMCs. This sequence uses TRBV28 and TRBJ2-6; no D segment can be confidently identified. The nucleotides read TGTGCCAGCAGTTTAGCGATGGGCTCTGGGGCCAACGTCCTGACTTTC. It is translated as CASSLAMGSGANVLTF.